This T cell receptor beta chain was sequenced in a study of cytomegalovirus exposure and HLA in healthy donors listed by TCRdb under 2017. Notes on the research overall: An earlier analysis of 587 of the donors reported 276 Gb of sequence data and around 110 million unique TCR beta sequences obtained from approximately 180 million T cells. Roughly 320 gigabases of sequencing data and around 80 million unique TCR sequences made up an early release that covered 640 HLA-typed donors. Among the roughly 410 genotyped donors, about 83% belonged to the genetic ancestry cluster associated with self-reported Caucasian donors. The study aimed to test whether cataloging public T cell receptors could reveal signatures of past pathogen exposure. Using immunosequencing, the study profiled T cell repertoires from about 650 subjects and related those repertoires to cytomegalovirus serostatus. In addition to the first cohort of 650 to 800 subjects, a separate validation cohort of 120 different subjects was used. High-throughput TCR immunosequencing, statistical association of individual TCRs with disease status, and machine learning were combined to predict cytomegalovirus infection status. A later analysis re-analyzed previously published TCR beta repertoires from roughly 600 donors and added high-resolution HLA genotyping to study TCR occurrence patterns. Rather than drawing on any new phenotypic data, the later analysis identified candidate immune exposures from TCR beta sequences and the way those sequences occurred across donors. An earlier analysis of 587 of the donors applied high-throughput TCR beta sequencing to assess whether each TCR beta V gene segment acted as functional or pseudogenic. Alongside the repertoire data, information on donor age, sex, ethnicity and CMV serostatus was compiled. A later genetic analysis used genome-wide SNP genotypes for about 60% of the roughly 670 donors, treating that subset as a discovery cohort. All discovery cohort repertoires had been generated using a single sequencing platform. HLA typing included class I and class II loci at four-digit resolution. Typing coverage differed by locus: A, B, C, DRB1 and DQB1 were typed in roughly 629-630 donors, DQA1 in roughly 510, DPA1 in some 610, and DPB1 in just under 490. Several DR-DQ haplotypes were handled as single units for association and clustering because linkage in the cohort was strong. Across 398 genotyped donors of the cohort, an average of roughly 250,000 unique TCR beta nucleotide sequences per donor were sequenced, and approximately 19% of those sequences were non-productive. Paper-wide results and their limitations: This cohort had only TCR beta chains sequenced, and the lack of alpha or paired-chain data limited which features could be detected. In the study, about 150 TCR beta chains were listed as associated with cytomegalovirus. Cytomegalovirus status was reported to be diagnosed by the classifier with high specificity and sensitivity in both the original and validation cohorts. While some public TCRs were present in many individuals, most TCR sequences turned up only very rarely across donors. A cluster of highly shared sequence variants was judged likely to be a technical artifact of the sequencing pipeline. Most CMV-associated TCR beta chains appeared to be HLA-restricted in a later analysis, and the HLA associations seemed to be driven largely by CMV exposure. Some IMGT-functional V segments, including TRBV6-2 and TRBV6-3, could not be distinguished by the 87-base-pair reads and were therefore excluded. In a later analysis, HLA-associated TCR beta chains showed more clonal expansion and lower generation probabilities than non-associated chains that were equally common. The earlier analysis of almost 600 of the donors excluded roughly 17 rarely observed V segments, including chromosome 9 orphons, because counts were too low. Because some donors lacked HLA typing at each locus, the association tests relied only on the typed subset. According to the authors, the approach could potentially be generalized to other disease states and immunological phenotypes. A further reported finding was that TCR beta sequences accurately predicted the HLA-A and HLA-B alleles for most subjects in the first cohort. The only immune exposure information available for the cohort was CMV serostatus. In a later genetic analysis, a missense DCLRE1C variant was associated with V-gene and J-gene trimming of TCR beta chains, and the association was replicated in an independent cohort. A later analysis associated about 17,000 TCR beta sequences with specific HLA alleles at a false discovery rate of 0.05. Sequencing depth was assumed to be roughly uniform across donors in the presence/absence analyses, though that assumption may not hold. Linkage disequilibrium might explain the correlated functional status among segregating V segments, but an unknown experimental factor could not be ruled out. In a later analysis, TCR association rates were found to vary across HLA loci, with the most associated TCRs seen for DRB1 alleles and the fewest for HLA-C alleles. Assigning TCR associations to individual alleles was difficult when HLA alleles, especially DR and DQ, strongly co-occurred. According to a later genetic analysis, donors in an Asian-associated ancestry cluster had fewer N-insertions in productive TCRs than the approximately 630-donor mean. In an earlier analysis of 587 of the donors, most TCR beta V segments were observed in productive rearrangements about 90% or about 30% of the time, broadly matching IMGT annotations. In a later analysis, several top co-occurrence clusters were reported to appear linked to parvovirus B19, influenza, CMV and Epstein-Barr virus. In vitro tests confirmed that three of the cytomegalovirus-associated TCR beta chains recognize cytomegalovirus antigens.

The cohort was made up of approximately 670 healthy bone marrow donors. All cohort members were sampled while nominally healthy, although unrecorded immune exposures were likely present. The donor was CMV seropositive and belonged to the group of about 290 seropositive cohort members. Every donor gave a peripheral blood sample, and the peripheral blood mononuclear cells from that sample were used for TCR beta sequencing. Genomic DNA extraction from the blood cell samples was performed with the Qiagen DNeasy Blood Extraction Kit. The germline ends are 8 bases apart after V is trimmed by 0 bases and J by 5 bases. The CDR3 runs 13 amino acids, cysteine and phenylalanine included. This entry keeps only the CDR3 DNA: 39 bases, framed from base 1. CDR1 and CDR2 are drawn from the germline V gene: SGHRS, YFSETQ. With regard to this clone: Its antigen is not yet known. It has no much larger one-base neighbor in the sample; base qualities were not kept.

Receptor libraries were prepared by the immunoSEQ multiplex PCR assay. For the multiplex PCR, a mixture combining 60 forward primers for TCR Vbeta segments and 13 reverse primers for TCR Jbeta segments was used. A multiplex PCR assay on genomic DNA amplified the CDR3 region of rearranged TCR beta genes. On the Illumina HiSeq System, the amplified TCR beta libraries were sequenced as 87-base-pair reads. As for the original processing: A later analysis counted around 72 million unique TCR beta chains across the 666 repertoires, and 10 million to 11 million of these chains were shared by at least two donors. To remove PCR and sequencing errors, raw reads were error-corrected and collapsed into unique sequences using a nearest-neighbor algorithm that merged closely related sequences. To assign V, D and J gene segments, CDR3 sequences were aligned to IMGT reference sequences. For a sequence to be retained, a match of at least six nucleotides was required to both a V gene segment and a J gene segment. A rearrangement was called productive if the CDR3 had no stop codons and remained in frame with V and J, and every other rearrangement was called non-productive. Following IMGT convention, CDR3 was defined as the stretch from the second conserved V-encoded cysteine to the conserved J-encoded phenylalanine. Sequences without an unambiguous match to a single V gene segment were excluded from the earlier analysis of 450 to 750 of the donors. An earlier analysis of roughly 590 of the donors called V segments functional above 56.7% productive rearrangements and segregating when the between-donor standard deviation exceeded 5%. A statistical classification framework was built to diagnose cytomegalovirus status from the catalog of TCR beta chain sequences. In a later analysis, V and J genes were assigned by comparing TCR nucleotide sequences against IMGT/GENE-DB human TR gene sequences. Using the TCRdist pipeline, a later analysis assigned CDR3 sequences along with most-parsimonious VDJ recombination scenarios. In a later analysis, each TCR beta chain was defined by its CDR3 amino acid sequence together with its V-gene family, and reads lacking a unique V-gene family were excluded. As a way to deal with suspected cross-contamination and a sequencing artifact, a later analysis dropped roughly 600 nucleotide sequences that were highly shared and had low generation probability. In a later analysis, a clonal expansion index for each public chain was calculated from normalized within-repertoire ranks of inferred template counts. Generation probabilities in a later analysis came from a VDJ recombination model fitted to out-of-frame rearrangements, and those results were checked against IGoR. In a later analysis, TCR-TCR, TCR-HLA and TCR-CMV co-occurrence was scored with hypergeometric tests, and a repertoire-size bias correction was applied to TCR pairs. In a later analysis, false discovery rates were estimated by permuting HLA or CMV assignments 20 times. In a later analysis, co-occurring TCRs were grouped using DBSCAN, with TCRdist sequence similarity added in when clustering inside HLA-allele-positive subsets. Repertoires with fewer than 30,000 or more than 120,000 public chains were left out of co-occurrence clustering, as were several repertoires with anomalous nucleotide sharing. TCRdb limited this immuneACCESS table to in-frame rearrangements with V and J called. A share of clones is missing; checked studies link under half to unresolved V genes, and the rest is unexplained. For V, J and clone size, that table is used; D and trimming come from the DNA. The table for this sample lists a few hundred thousand clones; about 83% of them were counted only once. Together, the top ten hold more than 8.5% of the sample.

The sample taken for sequencing was PBMCs. This receptor was obtained from a woman between 45 and 60 years old in good health and CMV-seropositive. The chain uses TRBV5-1 and TRBJ2-5, with the D gene not clear enough to name. The CDR3 is CASSLGAAETQYF. DNA sequence: TGCGCCAGCAGCTTGGGGGCTGCCGAGACCCAGTACTTC.